This T cell receptor beta chain was captured by sequencing in a study of blood T cell repertoires in COVID-19 (TCRdb year 2020). For context, the study as a whole: Samples from collaborators originated in the United States, Italy and Spain and spanned both the acute and convalescent phases of COVID-19. The prospective study material was composed of cDNA or gDNA derived from T cells, B-cell-depleted T cells, or PBMCs. Subjects who had been exposed to COVID-19, were actively infected with it, or had recovered from it provided the deeply sampled blood TCRbeta repertoires that made up the dataset. A freely available public database, intended as a resource for researchers studying the immune response to SARS-CoV-2, is where the repertoires were released. Samples were obtained from the ongoing ImmuneRACE study (first 160 participants) and from about 1,300 subjects provided by 6 global collaborators. Nearly every sample came with metadata listing a de-identified subject ID, COVID-19 status, age in years and sex. Where available, HLA class I and class II types were obtained from metadata supplied by the sample provider rather than from assay-based typing. What the authors observed across the whole study: How much clinical and demographic metadata was included differed by source and by participant, and the metadata was provided uncurated.

This clone appeared once. Its antigen is unknown. Within one base of it there is no much larger clone, and no base qualities were kept. Each collaborating institution followed its own protocols to collect whole blood in K2EDTA tubes. Collaborator samples were shipped for TCRbeta analysis as frozen whole blood, isolated PBMCs, or DNA extracted from either sample type. TCRbeta CDR3 regions were amplified from genomic DNA using the immunoSEQ Assay, a bias-controlled multiplex PCR. The study's own analysis went as follows. Within the assay, amplification of reference gene primers was used to estimate how many nucleated cells each sample contained. Sequence reads were collapsed and filtered to measure the absolute abundance of every unique TCRbeta CDR3 rearrangement. Productive Simpson clonality was computed per sample as the square root of Simpson's diversity index over productive rearrangements. The source is immuneACCESS, and TCRdb retained only in-frame sequences with V and J called. Part of the clones is not carried over; for the studies checked, unresolved V genes explain less than half of this, and the remainder is unexplained. Clonal size and the V and J genes are those of that table, whereas D and trimming came from the DNA. A total of fewer than 150,000 clones appear in this sample, around 84% of them only once. In total, the top ten clones hold 10% to 15% of the sample.

Sequencing used peripheral blood. This TCR came from a human donor in a cohort sampled during active COVID-19.

The base sequence is TGCGCCAGCAATTTGCGCCACTACGAGCAGTACTTC. This translates into CASNLRHYEQYF. The chain is made from TRBV4-3 and TRBJ2-7, with an unclear D gene assignment. The CDR3 spans 12 residues, from the cysteine through the phenylalanine. Only the CDR3 DNA stays, 36 bases, in frame from base 1. V gives up 7 bases and J gives up 3 bases, and the segment between their germline ends measures 10 bases. CDR1 and CDR2 are read off the germline V gene as LGHNA and YSLEER.